The 5 T cell receptor beta chains reported below all come from one sample, sequenced in a study of OX40 agonist ivuxolimab in advanced cancers. Sequenced by immunoSEQ multiplex PCR; TCRdb stores in-frame clones only, minus some. The profile covers approximately 81,000 clones, with about 88% appearing a single time and around 0.94% taken by the ten largest. The sequencing here drew on CD4+ or CD8+ T cells sorted from blood, taken in a trial of the OX40 agonist ivuxolimab. The receptors were sampled from an adult with an advanced solid tumor such as melanoma, head and neck, liver or kidney cancer.

V is TRBV4-1 and J is TRBJ1-1; D is unclear. V was cut by 0 bases and J by 0 bases, with 14 bases left in between. CDR1 and CDR2 (germline): MGHRA, YSYEKL. The CDR3 covers 17 residues. The CDR3 region has the DNA TGCGCCAGCAGCCAAGAACGCCTTCGTTCCATGAACACTGAAGCTTTCTTT. Translation gives CASSQERLRSMNTEAFF.

The J gene is TRBJ2-5, the V gene TRBV12-5, with D possibly matching TRBD1 (7 bases). Germline V gene lookup returns CDR1 LGHNT and CDR2 FRNRAP. Trimming pared 4 bases from V and 5 bases from J, leaving 20 bases between. The CDR3 totals 16 residues. CDR3 residues: CASGSSPGGGGETQYF. The DNA of the CDR3 is TGTGCTAGTGGTTCGTCCCCAGGGGGTGGAGGGGAGACCCAGTACTTC. Variable domain in full (rest from reference TRBV12-5 and TRBJ2-5): DARVTQTPRHKVTEMGQEVTMRCQPILGHNTVFWYRQTMMQGLELLAYFRNRAPLDDSGMPKDRFSAEMPDATLATLKIQPSEPRDSAVYFCASGSSPGGGGETQYFGPGTRLLVL.

The V gene is TRBV6-4, the J gene TRBJ2-3; D assignment may be TRBD1 or TRBD2 (5 bases each). The CDR3 extends over 15 amino acids. The germline V and J ends were trimmed by 2 bases and 6 bases, with 15 bases remaining between them. CDR1 and CDR2 from the germline V gene are MRHNA and SNTAGT. Here the CDR3 reads CASSDDGQSGDTQYF. The CDR3 DNA follows: TGTGCCAGCAGTGACGATGGACAATCGGGGGATACGCAGTATTTT.

This rearrangement joins TRBV6-5 to TRBJ1-5; D is unresolved. V lost 5 bases and J lost 6, with 11 bases in between. Germline values: CDR1 MNHEY, CDR2 SVGAGI. The CDR3 runs to 13 residues. The CDR3 is CASSERLAQPQHF. CDR3 coding DNA: TGTGCCAGCAGTGAGCGTTTGGCTCAGCCCCAGCATTTT.

The chain carries TRBV5-1 and TRBJ1-2; 9 bases map to TRBD1. Germline CDR1 reads SGHRS; CDR2 reads YFSETQ. Trimming at V came to 4 bases and at J to 1 base, leaving 5 bases not matched to a gene. The CDR3 sequence is 15 residues long. The CDR3 reads CASSPQTGGNYGYTF. In nucleotides, the CDR3 is TGCGCCAGCAGCCCTCAGACAGGGGGTAACTATGGCTACACCTTC.